The next 29 T cell receptor beta chains were all read from a single sample in a study of Graves' ophthalmopathy and Graves' hyperthyroidism. For repertoire sequencing, the TCR beta CDR3 regions were amplified from RNA transcripts. The first round was an RT-PCR with HTBI primers, and the second round was a multiplex PCR. MiXCR was run by TCRdb on the multiplex PCR reads, yielding one entry per CDR3 protein. This sample yields hundreds of thousands of distinct CDR3 sequences, of which about 24% are seen a single time; approximately 6.5% belongs to the top ten. The sample taken for sequencing was peripheral blood. Receptors were obtained from a woman younger than 30 with stable Graves' hyperthyroidism. Some clones in this sample may be carry-over from other donors' samples.

The sample holds many counts of this clonotype. V and J are TRBV7-3 and TRBJ1-2; maybe TRBD1 (5 bases). Germline V CDR1 and CDR2: SGHTA, FQGTGA. Trimming took 1 base from V and 3 from J, leaving 27 bases between them. This CDR3 has 20 amino acids. The CDR3 sequence is CASSLRLPNPSGRKHYGYTF. CDR3 DNA sequence: TGTGCCAGCAGCTTAAGACTGCCTAACCCCTCGGGACGGAAACACTATGGCTACACCTTC.

This clonotype was seen at least ten times. V usage is TRBV6-2 or TRBV6-3 and J usage is TRBJ1-1, with D possibly being TRBD1 (5 bases). Germline V gene data show CDR1 as MNHEY and CDR2 as SVGEGT. The CDR3 covers 14 residues. Trimming pared 2 bases from V and 3 bases from J, leaving 10 bases between. In DNA form, the CDR3 reads TGTGCCAGCAGTTACAGGGGACCCGACACTGAAGCTTTCTTT. The encoded protein is CASSYRGPDTEAFF.

The V gene is TRBV10-3, the J gene TRBJ2-7, with D possibly TRBD1 on 5 matching bases. V was clipped by 6 bases and J by 4 bases, with 16 bases between them. The germline V gene encodes CDR1 ENHRY and CDR2 SYGVKD. The CDR3 loop spans 14 amino acids. CDR3 loop: CAISPTAMTYEQYF. For the CDR3, the DNA is TGTGCCATCAGCCCGACAGCCATGACATACGAGCAGTACTTC.

The chain couples TRBV18 to TRBJ2-7; D remains unclear. CDR3 length: 14 residues. Germline V gene data show CDR1 as KGHSH and CDR2 as LQKENI. Trimming removed 2 bases from V and 2 bases from J, with 10 bases in between. The CDR3, as DNA: TGTGCCAGCTCACCAATGTCAGGTACCTACGAGCAGTACTTC. Its protein product is CASSPMSGTYEQYF.

This clonotype was counted ten times or more. The V and J genes are TRBV9 and TRBJ2-6; the match to TRBD1 covers 10 bases. The CDR3 runs to 18 residues. V was clipped by 2 bases and J by 2 bases; unmatched bases: 7. Germline CDR1 reads SGDLS; CDR2 reads YYNGEE. This CDR3 is CASSVPGQGKAGANVLTF. The CDR3 nucleotides are TGTGCCAGCAGCGTCCCGGGACAGGGGAAAGCTGGGGCCAACGTCCTGACTTTC.

Ten or more counts support this clonotype. V is TRBV2 and J is TRBJ1-1, with unresolved D. In germline, CDR1 is SNHLY, CDR2 FYNNEI. V was cut by 5 bases and J by 10 bases, with 11 bases left in between. CDR3 length equals 11 residues. The CDR3 DNA is TGTGCCAGCAGTTACGATTATGGAGCTTTCTTT. Protein: CASSYDYGAFF. The complete variable domain, with remaining parts taken from reference TRBV2 and TRBJ1-1, reads EPEVTQTPSHQVTQMGQEVILRCVPISNHLYFYWYRQILGQKVEFLVSFYNNEISEKSEIFDDQFSVERPDGSNFTLKIRSTKLEDSAMYFCASSYDYGAFFGQGTRLTVV.

The table lists this clonotype with a few counts. The chain employs TRBV2 and TRBJ2-5; 15 nucleotides match TRBD2. This CDR3 has 16 residues. The V segment lost 4 bases and the J segment 3 bases; nucleotides outside the gene matches: 3. From germline, CDR1 is SNHLY and CDR2 FYNNEI. CDR3 sequence (DNA): TGTGCCAGCAGTGCGGGGACTAGCGGGGGGAAAGAGACCCAGTACTTC. This encodes CASSAGTSGGKETQYF.

The chain is built from TRBV29-1 and TRBJ2-7, with D possibly TRBD1 on 5 matching bases. V lost 6 bases to trimming and J lost 1 base, with 16 bases between them. The CDR3 sequence is 14 residues long. In germline, CDR1 is SQVTM, CDR2 ANQGSEA. The CDR3 DNA is TGCAGCGTCGAGACAGTTCCCGCTTCCTACGAGCAGTACTTC. Its translation is CSVETVPASYEQYF.

This chain connects TRBV7-8 to TRBJ1-1, with unresolved D. Trimming stripped 4 bases from V and 4 bases from J, with 19 bases between. Germline assignment: CDR1 SGHVS and CDR2 FQNEAQ. The CDR3 is made up of 16 amino acids. The CDR3 protein is CASSSPLGWASTEAFF. CDR3 coding DNA: TGTGCCAGCAGCTCTCCCCTCGGGTGGGCTAGCACTGAAGCTTTCTTT. Variable domain in full (rest from reference TRBV7-8 and TRBJ1-1): GAGVSQSPRYKVAKRGQDVALRCDPISGHVSLFWYQQALGQGPEFLTYFQNEAQLDKSGLPSDRFFAERPEGSVSTLKIQRTQQEDSAVYLCASSSPLGWASTEAFFGQGTRLTVV.

The table lists this clonotype with many counts. The CDR3: CASSLSSPTSPANYGYTF. The CDR3 bases are TGCGCCAGCAGCTTGTCCTCCCCGACGAGCCCTGCTAACTATGGCTACACCTTC. J is TRBJ1-2 and V is TRBV5-1; D is undetermined. This CDR3 region has 18 residues. Germline loops: CDR1 SGHRS, CDR2 YFSETQ. The germline V and J ends were trimmed by 1 base and 0 bases, with 19 bases remaining between them.

The gene calls are TRBV5-5 and TRBJ1-2; no clear D gene. Germline CDR1 SGHKS, CDR2 YYEKEE (reference sequence). The CDR3 has 15 residues. V lost 1 base, J lost 8 bases, and 18 bases lay in between. CDR3 sequence reads: CASSLRGSLPEGYTF. CDR3 nucleotides: TGTGCCAGCAGCTTGCGCGGCTCCCTCCCGGAGGGCTACACCTTC.

This clonotype appeared many times. This chain links TRBV12-3 or TRBV12-4 with TRBJ2-5, with TRBD2 as a possible D gene (5 bases). The CDR3 has 13 amino acids. V was cut by 3 bases and J by 5 bases, with 10 bases left in between. The CDR3 is CASSFASSETQYF. CDR3 coding DNA: TGTGCCAGCAGTTTTGCTAGCTCCGAGACCCAGTACTTC.

Many counts were recorded for this clonotype. The chain employs TRBV6-4 and TRBJ2-2; D is possibly TRBD1 (7 bases). V shed 2 bases and J shed 3 bases, with 13 bases lying between them. CDR1 is MRHNA, CDR2 SNTAGT, per germline. This CDR3 has 16 amino acids. The CDR3: CASSDGGTEDTGELFF. The CDR3 DNA is TGTGCCAGCAGTGACGGGGGGACAGAAGACACCGGGGAGCTGTTTTTT.

CDR3 nucleotide sequence: TGTGCCAGCAGTCCCGGTCTAGGGTACACAGATACGCAGTATTTT. Translated: CASSPGLGYTDTQYF. The gene calls are TRBV6-2 or TRBV6-3 and TRBJ2-3; D remains ambiguous. From germline, CDR1 is MNHEY and CDR2 SVGEGT. The germline V and J ends were trimmed by 5 bases and 2 bases, with 14 bases remaining between them. This CDR3 region has 15 residues.

This clonotype was counted ten times or more. The rearrangement links TRBV7-9 to TRBJ2-7, with D possibly being TRBD1 (6 bases). Germline-derived CDR1 and CDR2 are SEHNR and FQNEAQ (reference sequence). V gave up 4 bases and J gave up 0 bases, with 10 bases separating them. CDR3 size: 14 residues. For the CDR3, the DNA is TGTGCCAGCAGCTCGGGACACGTCTCCTACGAGCAGTACTTC. Protein: CASSSGHVSYEQYF.

A few counts support this clonotype. V usage is TRBV28 and J usage is TRBJ1-3, with TRBD1 matching over 9 bases. V trimming: 5 bases; J trimming: 8 bases; junction bases outside the gene matches: 7. The CDR3 totals 14 residues. In germline, CDR1 is MDHEN, CDR2 SYDVKM. DNA of the CDR3: TGTGCCAGCAGTCGACAGGGGGGAGGAGACACCATATATTTT. It specifies CASSRQGGGDTIYF. The whole variable domain, remainder taken from reference TRBV28 and TRBJ1-3, is DVKVTQSSRYLVKRTGEKVFLECVQDMDHENMFWYRQDPGLGLRLIYFSYDVKMKEKGDIPEGYSVSREKKERFSLILESASTNQTSMYLCASSRQGGGDTIYFGEGSWLTVV.

In this sample, this clonotype turned up many times. The chain carries TRBV2 and TRBJ1-2; D is possibly TRBD1 (6 bases). The germline V and J ends were trimmed by 1 base and 9 bases, with 12 bases remaining between them. The CDR3 has 13 residues. From germline, CDR1 is SNHLY and CDR2 FYNNEI. DNA for the CDR3: TGTGCCAGCAGTGAAGGAACAGGGAAGAGCTACACCTTC. Its translation: CASSEGTGKSYTF. The whole variable domain, remainder taken from reference TRBV2 and TRBJ1-2, is EPEVTQTPSHQVTQMGQEVILRCVPISNHLYFYWYRQILGQKVEFLVSFYNNEISEKSEIFDDQFSVERPDGSNFTLKIRSTKLEDSAMYFCASSEGTGKSYTFGSGTRLTVV.

The sample holds many counts of this clonotype. CDR3 sequence (DNA): TGCAGTGCTGACGCCGGGACAGGTGGATGGGAGCAGTACTTC. Encoded protein: CSADAGTGGWEQYF. The chain links TRBV20-1 to TRBJ2-7, with 8 bases identical to TRBD1. The CDR3 is 14 residues long. Trimming cost V 5 bases and J 7 bases; bases outside gene matches: 13. In germline, CDR1 is DFQATT, CDR2 SNEGSKA (reference sequence).

This clonotype has a handful of counts. The chain has TRBV6-5 and TRBJ1-5, with D possibly matching TRBD1 (6 bases). Germline-derived CDR1 and CDR2 are MNHEY and SVGAGI. The germline V and J ends were trimmed by 7 bases and 4 bases, with 14 bases remaining between them. The CDR3 sequence is 14 residues long. CDR3 DNA: TGTGCCAGCAAGGGGGAGGGAAAAAATCAGCCCCAGCATTTT. Translating gives CASKGEGKNQPQHF.

This clonotype was detected only a few times. The chain couples TRBV25-1 to TRBJ1-2, with D unclear. Germline V gives CDR1 MGHDK, CDR2 SYGVNS. V was pared by 9 bases and J by 5 bases, with 19 bases between. The CDR3 runs 14 residues. DNA of the CDR3: TGTGCCAGTAAGGAGGTCGACGGAGCGTATGGCTACACCTTC. Amino acid sequence: CASKEVDGAYGYTF.

The rearrangement joins TRBV12-3 or TRBV12-4 to TRBJ1-3, with no clear D. Trimming shortened V by 7 bases and J by 1 base, and 5 bases separated the two germline ends. The CDR3 is made up of 12 amino acids. The CDR3 region is CASKNSGNTIYF. In DNA form, the CDR3 reads TGTGCCAGCAAAAATTCTGGAAACACCATATATTTT.

There are many counts of this clonotype. DNA of the CDR3: TGTGCCAGCGCCCCGGGGGGAGGAGGAGTTGGAAACACCATATATTTT. Protein sequence: CASAPGGGGVGNTIYF. The V and J genes are TRBV28 and TRBJ1-3; D perhaps matches TRBD1 (5 bases). Germline CDR1 MDHEN, CDR2 SYDVKM. Between the trimmed V and J ends, which lost 8 bases and 3 bases, there was a span of 20 bases. The CDR3 extends over 16 amino acids.

This clonotype was detected many times. With a much larger clone just one base away, this may be a read error. This sequence joins TRBV6-1 and TRBJ1-1; 7 bases match TRBD1. V was pared by 6 bases and J by 5 bases, with 3 bases of the junction left unmatched. The germline V gene has CDR1 MNHNS and CDR2 SASEGT. The CDR3 loop spans 12 amino acids. CDR3 nucleotides: TGTGCCAGCAGCAGGGGGAAAACTGAAGCTTTCTTT. This translates into CASSRGKTEAFF.

This clonotype was seen many times. V gene TRBV27 combines with J gene TRBJ1-2, with 8 bases identical to TRBD1. The CDR3 is made up of 14 amino acids. Per the germline V gene, CDR1 is MNHEY and CDR2 is SMNVEV (reference sequence). After removal of 4 bases from V and 7 bases from J, the junction contained 8 bases not matched to a gene. The chain's CDR3 is CASSSIGQGSGYTF. The CDR3 nucleotides are TGTGCCAGCAGTTCAATAGGACAGGGCTCTGGCTACACCTTC.

This clonotype was counted ten times or more. The chain's CDR3 is CASSLDLVSTYEQYF. CDR3 DNA sequence: TGTGCCAGCAGCTTAGATCTCGTCAGCACCTACGAGCAGTACTTC. The V call is TRBV11-2, the J call TRBJ2-7; no clear D gene. There are 15 residues in the CDR3. The germline V gene has CDR1 SGHAT and CDR2 FQNNGV. The V gene lost 0 bases and the J gene lost 2 bases, with 11 bases spanning the gap. The full variable domain, with the rest looked up from reference TRBV11-2 and TRBJ2-7, is EAGVAQSPRYKIIEKRQSVAFWCNPISGHATLYWYQQILGQGPKLLIQFQNNGVVDDSQLPKDRFSAERLKGVDSTLKIQPAKLEDSAVYLCASSLDLVSTYEQYFGPGTRLTVT.

Ten or more counts support this clonotype. The chain links TRBV9 to TRBJ2-5, with 9 bases identical to TRBD2. The junction had 2 bases not matched to a gene; V was cut back by 0 bases and J by 5 bases. The germline V gene has CDR1 SGDLS and CDR2 YYNGEE. This CDR3 contains 14 residues. The CDR3 loop reads CASSVDAGGETQYF. The CDR3 region has the DNA TGTGCCAGCAGCGTAGACGCGGGGGGGGAGACCCAGTACTTC.

This chain connects TRBV5-1 to TRBJ1-1; 10 nucleotides match TRBD1. The CDR3 spans 15 residues. The V and J ends lost 4 bases and 4 bases, in that order; junction bases with no gene match: 7. Germline V gene lookup returns CDR1 SGHRS and CDR2 YFSETQ. The chain's CDR3 is CASSRGTGARTEAFF. The CDR3 DNA sequence: TGCGCCAGCAGCCGAGGGACAGGGGCGCGCACTGAAGCTTTCTTT.

In its sample, this clonotype was seen many times. This chain connects TRBV6-4 to TRBJ2-2; 9 bases fit TRBD1. This CDR3 is built from 17 residues. The germline gives CDR1 MRHNA, CDR2 SNTAGT. The V segment lost 7 bases and the J segment 5 bases; nucleotides outside the gene matches: 14. Here the CDR3 DNA reads TGTGCCAGCATAGGGACAGGGTCCCGCGCGTATACCGGGGAGCTGTTTTTT. Protein product: CASIGTGSRAYTGELFF.

This clonotype was seen more than once but under ten times. The V gene is TRBV6-5, the J gene TRBJ1-1, with 8 bases aligning to TRBD1. This CDR3 is built from 16 residues. The germline CDR1 and CDR2 sequences are MNHEY and SVGAGI. V was clipped by 6 bases and J by 4 bases; unmatched bases: 13. CDR3 amino acids: CASSSIMTGTGTEAFF. The CDR3 DNA sequence: TGTGCCAGCAGCAGTATAATGACAGGGACAGGCACTGAAGCTTTCTTT.